The next 30 T cell receptor beta chains were all read from a single sample in a study of shared clonotypes between healthy human individuals (dated by TCRdb to 2020 to 2021). Receptor libraries were prepared by the immunoSEQ multiplex PCR assay. The table comes from immuneACCESS by way of TCRdb, which keeps in-frame sequences with V and J called. Part of the clones is missing from these tables; in studies checked, under half for an unresolved V gene and the rest for unknown reasons. The sample table holds roughly 1 million clones, of which roughly 74% were seen once. The ten most abundant clones make up more than 0.5% of the sample. The sequenced material came from memory CD4+ T cells from PBMCs. Read against the paper, the sample's cell subset or site label means: CD45RA-negative fraction. The receptors were sampled from a young man in good health. Some clones in this sample may be carry-over from other donors' samples.

V and J are TRBV11-2 and TRBJ2-7; the D gene is possibly TRBD1 (5 bases). V was clipped by 5 bases and J by 2 bases, with 13 bases between them. Germline CDR1 reads SGHAT; CDR2 reads FQNNGV. The CDR3 has 14 amino acids. CDR3 sequence reads: CASSTRQKAYEQYF. CDR3 DNA: TGTGCCAGCAGCACCAGACAGAAAGCCTACGAGCAGTACTTC.

The V call is TRBV5-5, the J call TRBJ1-1; 9 nucleotides align to TRBD1. The CDR3 loop spans 16 amino acids. V lost 1 base to trimming and J lost 4 bases; unmatched junction nucleotides: 8. Germline V gives CDR1 SGHKS, CDR2 YYEKEE (reference sequence). CDR3 DNA: TGTGCCAGCAGCTTGCCTGACAGGGGGATGTTCACTGAAGCTTTCTTT. Protein sequence: CASSLPDRGMFTEAFF.

The chain's CDR3 is CASSIRTEETQYF. CDR3 in DNA: TGTGCCAGCAGTATTAGGACGGAAGAGACCCAGTACTTC. V usage is TRBV27 and J usage is TRBJ2-5; no clear D gene. This CDR3 region has 13 residues. Germline assignment: CDR1 MNHEY and CDR2 SMNVEV (reference sequence). Trimming left V 5 bases short and J 3 bases short, with 10 bases between.

The genes are TRBV6-5 and TRBJ1-5; possibly TRBD1 for D (6 bases). The CDR3 is made up of 15 amino acids. Trimming cost V 3 bases and J 2 bases, with 11 bases left between them. Germline V gene lookup returns CDR1 MNHEY and CDR2 SVGAGI. CDR3 DNA sequence: TGTGCCAGCAGTTATCGGTCAGGGGGCAATCAGCCCCAGCATTTT. It yields the protein CASSYRSGGNQPQHF.

The rearrangement links TRBV6-5 to TRBJ2-7; D not certain. From germline, CDR1 is MNHEY and CDR2 SVGAGI. Deletions cut 4 bases from V and 4 bases from J, with 17 bases between. The CDR3 has 15 residues. This CDR3 reads CASSSRRFTEYEQYF. The CDR3, as DNA: TGTGCCAGCAGTTCTAGAAGATTCACAGAGTACGAGCAGTACTTC.

This clone turned up a few times. The V call is TRBV18, the J call TRBJ1-5; 11 nucleotides agree with TRBD1. CDR3 size: 15 residues. Germline assignment: CDR1 KGHSH and CDR2 LQKENI. J gave up 7 bases and V 1 base, and 3 bases lay outside the gene matches. The CDR3 protein is CASSPLGQGDQPQHF. CDR3 nucleotides: TGTGCCAGCTCACCACTGGGACAGGGGGACCAGCCCCAGCATTTT.

In its sample, this clone was seen a few times. This chain links TRBV28 with TRBJ2-1; the D gene could be TRBD1 or TRBD2 (6 bases each). Looked up from germline, CDR1 is MDHEN and CDR2 is SYDVKM. This CDR3 comprises 15 residues. Deletions cut 5 bases from V and 7 bases from J, with 18 bases between. CDR3 sequence reads: CASSPPGARGNEQFF. For the CDR3, the DNA is TGTGCCAGCAGTCCCCCGGGGGCAAGGGGAAATGAGCAGTTCTTC.

V and J are TRBV5-1 and TRBJ2-5; D is possibly TRBD2 (5 bases). CDR3 length: 17 amino acids. Germline V CDR1 and CDR2: SGHRS, YFSETQ. Trimming took off 4 bases at V and 2 bases at J, with 21 bases between the two ends. DNA for the CDR3: TGCGCCAGCAGCCAGAAAGTTCAACAGTGGGAGCAAGAGACCCAGTACTTC. Translation gives CASSQKVQQWEQETQYF.

This clone occurred many times. The CDR3 here is CASSLFGPSWEQYF. The CDR3 coding sequence is TGTGCCAGCAGCTTATTCGGCCCGTCGTGGGAGCAGTACTTC. This rearrangement joins TRBV11-1 to TRBJ2-7; D gene unclear. The V gene lost 2 bases and the J gene lost 7 bases, with 15 bases spanning the gap. CDR1 and CDR2 (germline): SGHAT, FQDESV (reference sequence). The CDR3 is 14 amino acids.

This clone was detected once. The chain joins TRBV5-6 to TRBJ2-1, with 11 bases aligning to TRBD1. The germline gives CDR1 SGHDT, CDR2 YYEEEE. J gave up 4 bases and V 6 bases, and 6 bases lay outside the gene matches. CDR3 length: 15 residues. CDR3 nucleotides: TGTGCCAGCACCCGGGACAGGGGGTTTTACAATGAGCAGTTCTTC. This gives the protein CASTRDRGFYNEQFF.

The rearrangement joins TRBV5-1 to TRBJ2-5; 8 bases map to TRBD2. The germline V gene has CDR1 SGHRS and CDR2 YFSETQ. The CDR3 is 16 amino acids. J was trimmed by 2 bases and V by 3 bases; bases with no gene match: 9. The CDR3 sequence is CASSSGGSGSQETQYF. The CDR3 DNA follows: TGCGCCAGCAGCTCGGGAGGGTCTGGGAGTCAAGAGACCCAGTACTTC.

The chain combines TRBV15 with TRBJ2-1; possible D gene TRBD2, 6 bases. Germline V gives CDR1 LNHNV, CDR2 YYDKDF (reference sequence). This CDR3 spans 15 amino acids. V lost 4 bases to trimming and J lost 6 bases, with 16 bases between them. The CDR3 protein is CATSTRGGGANEQFF. CDR3 in DNA: TGTGCCACCAGCACAAGGGGAGGAGGGGCCAATGAGCAGTTCTTC.

The V and J genes are TRBV14 and TRBJ2-1; D is ambiguous. CDR3 length equals 16 residues. CDR1 is SGHDN and CDR2 is FVKESK in the germline V gene. V gave up 4 bases and J gave up 8 bases, with 21 bases separating them. The CDR3 nucleotides read TGTGCCAGCAGCCTCCCTCGGGCGGCCCGCGTCGATGAGCAGTTCTTC. Protein: CASSLPRAARVDEQFF.

This chain connects TRBV6-4 to TRBJ2-7; a possible D gene is TRBD2 (5 bases). Germline V gene sequence: CDR1 MRHNA, CDR2 SNTAGT. The CDR3 spans 16 residues. V lost 7 bases and J lost 3, with 22 bases in between. The CDR3 DNA sequence: TGTGCCAGCACCACCCGCCTTGTGGGAGTGAGCTACGAGCAGTACTTC. This sequence encodes CASTTRLVGVSYEQYF.

This clone appeared a few times. The chain couples TRBV30 to TRBJ1-2; 9 nucleotides match TRBD1. Germline CDR1 reads GTSNPN; CDR2 reads SVGIG (reference sequence). V was pared by 3 bases and J by 4 bases, with 9 bases of the junction left unmatched. The CDR3 length is 15 residues. CDR3 in amino acids: CAWRLGQGLIYGYTF. Here the CDR3 DNA reads TGTGCCTGGAGACTCGGACAGGGGTTAATCTATGGCTACACCTTC.

Notes on this clone: A far larger clone lies a single base away; this is likely a read error. V and J are TRBV29-1 and TRBJ1-1, with 8 bases identical to TRBD1. Germline CDR1 is SQVTM and CDR2 is ANQGSEA. CDR3 size: 15 residues. CDR3 bases: TGCAGCGTTCCCGGGACAGGCATCATGAACACTGACGCTTTCTTT. It yields the protein CSVPGTGIMNTDAFF. Full variable domain (rest looked up from reference TRBV29-1 and TRBJ1-1): SAVISQKPSRDICQRGTSLTIQCQVDSQVTMMFWYRQQPGQSLTLIATANQGSEATYESGFVIDKFPISRPNLTFSTLTVSNMSPEDSSIYLCSVPGTGIMNTDAFFGQGTRLTVV.

This clone showed up many times. The genes are TRBV2 and TRBJ2-3, with 7 bases aligning to TRBD2. V shed 4 bases, J shed 2 bases, and the junction held 6 bases outside the gene matches. Germline loops: CDR1 SNHLY, CDR2 FYNNEI. The CDR3 is 15 residues long. CDR3 in amino acids: CASSAMRGITDTQYF. DNA for the CDR3: TGTGCCAGCAGTGCGATGCGGGGGATCACAGATACGCAGTATTTT.

This chain's CDR3 is CASSSGLRTGHNEQFF. CDR3 bases: TGTGCCAGCAGCTCGGGCCTTCGGACAGGCCACAATGAGCAGTTCTTC. The chain joins TRBV5-6 to TRBJ2-1; TRBD1 matches at 7 bases. The CDR3 covers 16 residues. V lost 3 bases to trimming and J lost 5 bases; unmatched junction nucleotides: 11. The germline gives CDR1 SGHDT, CDR2 YYEEEE.

The rearrangement links TRBV15 to TRBJ1-2; the D is unclear. The CDR3 contains 12 residues. Germline values: CDR1 LNHNV, CDR2 YYDKDF (reference sequence). Deletions cut 1 base from V and 10 bases from J, with 10 bases between. The CDR3 reads CATSRVPGSYTF. The CDR3 DNA sequence: TGTGCCACCAGCAGAGTTCCCGGGTCCTACACCTTC.

The CDR3 nucleotides read TGTGCCAGCAGCAAAGTTGACAGGCCTAACACTGAAGCTTTCTTT. Translated, it gives CASSKVDRPNTEAFF. The chain employs TRBV5-6 and TRBJ1-1, with D possibly being TRBD1 (6 bases). Trimming removed 4 bases from V and 2 bases from J, with 15 bases in between. CDR1 and CDR2 (germline): SGHDT, YYEEEE. The CDR3 runs 15 residues. The entire variable domain, with the rest obtained from reference TRBV5-6 and TRBJ1-1, is as follows: DAGVTQSPTHLIKTRGQQVTLRCSPKSGHDTVSWYQQALGQGPQFIFQYYEEEERQRGNFPDRFSGHQFPNYSSELNVNALLLGDSALYLCASSKVDRPNTEAFFGQGTRLTVV.

This clone was found a few times. V is TRBV5-8 and J is TRBJ2-7; D possibly corresponds to TRBD2 (5 bases). Trimming cost V 6 bases and J 9 bases, with 22 bases left between them. The CDR3 runs 14 residues. Germline values: CDR1 SGHTS, CDR2 YDEGEE. The CDR3 region is CASTNYGGPLMQYF. CDR3 nucleotide sequence: TGTGCCAGCACCAACTACGGCGGGCCCCTAATGCAGTACTTC.

This clone is a singleton in its sample. The rearrangement links TRBV28 to TRBJ2-5; TRBD1 matches at 8 bases. This CDR3 contains 12 residues. Germline-derived CDR1 and CDR2 are MDHEN and SYDVKM. The J segment lost 5 bases and the V segment lost 8 bases, leaving 4 bases of the junction unmatched. The CDR3 sequence: CASQGAWETQYF. The CDR3, as DNA: TGTGCCAGCCAGGGGGCGTGGGAGACCCAGTACTTC.

The rearrangement uses TRBV18 and TRBJ1-5, with 7 bases lining up with TRBD1. The CDR3 has 15 residues. Germline V gives CDR1 KGHSH, CDR2 LQKENI. V shed 5 bases and J 0 bases; nucleotides not matched to a gene: 4. CDR3 nucleotide sequence: TGTGCCAGCTCATCGGGACAGCTTAGCAATCAGCCCCAGCATTTT. Amino acid sequence: CASSSGQLSNQPQHF. Filled out from reference TRBV18 and TRBJ1-5, the complete variable domain reads NAGVMQNPRHLVRRRGQEARLRCSPMKGHSHVYWYRQLPEEGLKFMVYLQKENIIDESGMPKERFSAEFPKEGPSILRIQQVVRGDSAAYFCASSSGQLSNQPQHFGDGTRLSIL.

This chain's CDR3 is CASSLTTGGKTGELFF. CDR3 in DNA: TGTGCCAGCAGCTTAACAACAGGGGGCAAGACCGGGGAGCTGTTTTTT. This chain joins TRBV7-3 and TRBJ2-2; TRBD1 agrees at 9 bases. J lost 5 bases, V lost 0 bases, and 4 bases had no gene match. CDR1 and CDR2 from the germline V gene are SGHTA and FQGTGA. CDR3 length: 16 residues.

This sequence joins TRBV5-8 and TRBJ2-7, with D possibly matching TRBD1 (6 bases). The germline gives CDR1 SGHTS, CDR2 YDEGEE. There are 15 residues in the CDR3. V gave up 0 bases and J gave up 0 bases, with 10 bases separating them. The CDR3 protein is CASSLGSGDSYEQYF. CDR3 nucleotide sequence: TGTGCCAGCAGCTTGGGGTCAGGGGACTCCTACGAGCAGTACTTC. The entire variable domain, with the rest obtained from reference TRBV5-8 and TRBJ2-7, is as follows: EAGVTQSPTHLIKTRGQQATLRCSPISGHTSVYWYQQALGLGLQFLLWYDEGEERNRGNFPPRFSGRQFPNYSSELNVNALELEDSALYLCASSLGSGDSYEQYFGPGTRLTVT.

This chain joins TRBV6-1 and TRBJ2-7, with D perhaps given as TRBD1 or TRBD2 (7 bases each). V lost 2 bases and J lost 5, with 22 bases in between. This CDR3 spans 17 amino acids. Germline values: CDR1 MNHNS, CDR2 SASEGT. This CDR3 is CASSELGFRGGIHEQYF. The CDR3 DNA sequence: TGTGCCAGCAGTGAACTTGGGTTCAGGGGGGGAATCCACGAGCAGTACTTC.

This clone showed up just once. The chain employs TRBV6-1 and TRBJ2-7, with 9 bases matching TRBD2. Trimming cost V 6 bases and J 4 bases; bases outside gene matches: 7. CDR1 is MNHNS and CDR2 is SASEGT in the germline V gene. CDR3 length equals 14 residues. The CDR3 DNA is TGTGCCAGCAGCCCGGGACTAGCTCTGTACGAGCAGTACTTC. Its translation is CASSPGLALYEQYF.

The gene calls are TRBV10-2 and TRBJ2-5, with D possibly TRBD1 on 6 matching bases. This CDR3 region has 13 residues. With 2 bases removed from V and 6 bases from J, the gap between germline ends came to 10 bases. Germline CDR1 and CDR2: WSHSY and SAAADI. CDR3 region: CASSEPGAQTQYF. CDR3 nucleotides: TGCGCCAGCAGTGAGCCAGGGGCCCAGACCCAGTACTTC.

The gene calls are TRBV10-3 and TRBJ2-1, with unresolved D. CDR3 length: 15 residues. Germline lookup yields CDR1 ENHRY and CDR2 SYGVKD. With 2 bases removed from V and 8 bases from J, the gap between germline ends came to 16 bases. CDR3 sequence (DNA): TGTGCCATCAGTGAGGGTCTAGGGTCTGGGGATGAGCAGTTCTTC. Protein product: CAISEGLGSGDEQFF.

The chain is built from TRBV7-3 and TRBJ2-7, with D perhaps being TRBD1 or TRBD2 (5 bases each). The CDR3 runs to 16 residues. Between the trimmed V and J ends, which lost 1 base and 3 bases, there was a span of 16 bases. Germline values: CDR1 SGHTA, CDR2 FQGTGA. The CDR3 loop is CASSLSHLGAYYEQYF. CDR3 DNA: TGTGCCAGCAGCTTAAGTCATCTCGGGGCCTACTACGAGCAGTACTTC. The full variable domain, its missing parts supplied by reference TRBV7-3 and TRBJ2-7, is GAGVSQTPSNKVTEKGKYVELRCDPISGHTALYWYRQSLGQGPEFLIYFQGTGAADDSGLPNDRFFAVRPEGSVSTLKIQRTERGDSAVYLCASSLSHLGAYYEQYFGPGTRLTVT.